This T cell receptor beta chain came from a study of blood T cell repertoires in COVID-19. Clones were sequenced by immunoSEQ multiplex PCR, and TCRdb holds only the in-frame ones, with some missing. The sample carries about 36,000 clones, 90% recorded once. This CDR3 comprises 14 residues. V trimming: 6 bases; J trimming: 5 bases; junction bases outside the gene matches: 7. Germline CDR1 is MNHEY and CDR2 is SVGAGI. The receptor was derived from a human donor in a cohort sampled during active COVID-19. V usage is TRBV6-5 and J usage is TRBJ2-5; 9 positions match TRBD1. Sequenced input: peripheral blood. The CDR3 DNA reads as TGTGCCAGCAGCCGACAGGGGGGGCACGAGACCCAGTACTTC. Protein sequence: CASSRQGGHETQYF.